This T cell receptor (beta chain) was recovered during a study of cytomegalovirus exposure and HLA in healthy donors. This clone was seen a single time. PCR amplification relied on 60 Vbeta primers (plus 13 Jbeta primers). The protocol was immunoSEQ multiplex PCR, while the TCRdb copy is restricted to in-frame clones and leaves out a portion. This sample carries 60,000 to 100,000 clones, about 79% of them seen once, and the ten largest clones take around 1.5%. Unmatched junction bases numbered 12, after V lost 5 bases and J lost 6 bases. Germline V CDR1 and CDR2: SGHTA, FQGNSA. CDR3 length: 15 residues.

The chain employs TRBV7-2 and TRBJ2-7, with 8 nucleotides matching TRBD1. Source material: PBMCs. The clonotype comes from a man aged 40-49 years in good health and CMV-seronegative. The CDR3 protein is CASSISGTGLVEQYF. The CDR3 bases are TGTGCCAGCAGCATTTCCGGGACAGGCCTTGTCGAGCAGTACTTC.